This is a list of T cell receptor delta chains from one sample in a study of Vδ1+ human thymocytes. TCRdb re-called the multiplex PCR reads via CATT. This sample has approximately 58,000 delta-chain clones, with more than 13% found just once. The sequenced material came from Vdelta1+ gamma-delta thymocytes from the thymus. These receptors all come from a girl younger than two who had congenital heart surgery. Both conserved end residues are part of each CDR3. Each record gives: D gene, J gene, clone size, V gene, CDR3 DNA, CDR3 protein. The D gene is left open where the match is weak. Clone size is stated in some rows and not others, as once, few, many or a class when expanded.

>TRDD3|TRDJ1|.|TRDV1
TGTGCTCTTGGCGGAAACGTGCTTCCCATTAAACCCAGACTGGGGGACCCCGATAAACTCATCTTT
CALGGNVLPIKPRLGDPDKLIF
>.|TRDJ1|.|TRDV1
TGTGCTCTTGGGGACCCTCCTCCCCGGACTTCCTACCCCGTACTGGGGGACTTCACCGATAAACTCATCTTT
CALGDPPPRTSYPVLGDFTDKLIF
>TRDD3|TRDJ1|few|TRDV1
TGTGCTCTTGGGGAATCCCCCGTACTGGGGGATTTTTTGTTGTTTTACGGATTCCCACTAGGGACCGATAAACTCATCTTT
CALGESPVLGDFLLFYGFPLGTDKLIF
>TRDD3|TRDJ1|.|TRDV1
TGTGCTCTTGGGGAACTAGTGTCTGCTCCCCAAAAACTGGGGGATACGACTAAACTCATCTTT
CALGELVSAPQKLGDTTKLIF
>.|TRDJ1|few|TRDV2
TGTGCCTGTGACACAGTCTACGGCGAAAGCGTGGAGATGGGGGTCGATAAACTCATCTTT
CACDTVYGESVEMGVDKLIF
>.|TRDJ1|.|TRDV1
TGTGCTCTTGGGCCGTCCCTGTACACTGGGCCCTCCTACACCGATAAACTCATCTTT
CALGPSLYTGPSYTDKLIF
>.|TRDJ1|few|TRDV1
TGTGCTCTTGGGGAACCCGAACCTGGGACATCACTCATCTTT
CALGEPEPGTSLIF
>TRDD3|TRDJ1|.|TRDV1
TGTGCTCTTGGGAATACTGGGGGGCCCTACACCGATAAACTCATCTTT
CALGNTGGPYTDKLIF
>.|TRDJ1|.|TRDV1
TGTGCTCTTGGGGAACACCATCTGGGGATGACCCATAAGTACACCGATAAACTCATCTTT
CALGEHHLGMTHKYTDKLIF
>TRDD3|TRDJ1|.|TRDV1
TGTGCTCTCCGCCTCCACTGGGTGGGGGATACGCGGGGGAAACTCATCTTT
CALRLHWVGDTRGKLIF
>TRDD3|TRDJ1|few|TRDV1
TGTGCTCTTGGGGAAGATTATTGTCACTGGGGACCGGGGATGGGCCCCGATAAACTCATCTTT
CALGEDYCHWGPGMGPDKLIF
>.|TRDJ1|.|TRDV1
TGTGCTCTTGGGGAACTCGCTTTGCCGGGGGGGACCGATAAACTCATCTTT
CALGELALPGGTDKLIF
>TRDD3|TRDJ1|.|TRDV1
TGTGCTCTTGGGGAACTCCTACAGAACTGGGGGCAGGGGTACACCGATAAACTCATCTTT
CALGELLQNWGQGYTDKLIF
>TRDD3|TRDJ1|few|TRDV1
TGTGCTCTTGGGGAAATCTACCGACCTCGGGGGGGGATACGCGATAAACTCATCTTT
CALGEIYRPRGGIRDKLIF
>.|TRDJ1|.|TRDV1
TGTGCTCTTGGGGAACGTCCCAACCCGGGCGATAAACTCATCTTT
CALGERPNPGDKLIF
>TRDD3|TRDJ1|.|TRDV1
TGTGCTCTTGGGGAACCACCGAAACAGAGGGTGGGGGATACGTACACCGATAAACTCATCTTT
CALGEPPKQRVGDTYTDKLIF
>.|TRDJ2|few|TRAV29/DV5
.
CSVLLCSKPTLVLRGLGDTLELTAQLFF